The 9 T cell receptor beta chains below were found in one sample sequenced in a study of T cells in Graves' hyperthyroidism and ophthalmopathy. There were TCR beta CDR3 regions amplified from RNA transcripts. The HTBI primer set served for first-round RT-PCR of the TCR CDR3. TCRdb independently ran MiXCR on the multiplex PCR reads; one entry per CDR3 protein. The sample lists more than 500,000 distinct CDR3 sequences; over 45% were seen once. The material sequenced was peripheral blood or thyroid tissue (not recorded which). These receptors were taken from an adult woman with Graves' disease, either hyperthyroidism or ophthalmopathy (not recorded which).

The J gene is TRBJ1-4, the V gene TRBV30; D not resolved. The germline V gene encodes CDR1 GTSNPN and CDR2 SVGIG (reference sequence). The CDR3 runs 12 residues. The V and J ends lost 4 bases and 4 bases respectively, with 7 bases between them. The CDR3 reads CAWNRLNEKLFF. CDR3 DNA: TGTGCCTGGAATCGGCTTAATGAAAAACTGTTTTTT. The full variable domain, its missing parts supplied by reference TRBV30 and TRBJ1-4, is SQTIHQWPATLVQPVGSPLSLECTVEGTSNPNLYWYRQAAGRGLQLLFYSVGIGQISSEVPQNLSASRPQDRQFILSSKKLLLSDSGFYLCAWNRLNEKLFFGSGTQLSVL.

The chain uses TRBV12-3 or TRBV12-4 and TRBJ1-3; D is uncertain. CDR3 length equals 13 residues. The V gene lost 5 bases and the J gene lost 8 bases, with 13 bases spanning the gap. The CDR3 is CASSPDYGYTIYF. The CDR3 DNA is TGTGCCAGCAGTCCCGACTATGGCTACACCATATATTTT.

At least ten counts were recorded for this clonotype. This chain connects TRBV6-5 to TRBJ1-2, with TRBD1 as a possible D gene (5 bases). The V gene lost 0 bases and the J gene lost 8 bases, with 10 bases spanning the gap. Per germline, CDR1 MNHEY and CDR2 SVGAGI. This CDR3 has 13 amino acids. The CDR3 sequence is CASSYSEGLGYTF. The DNA for the CDR3 is TGTGCCAGCAGTTACTCGGAGGGGCTGGGCTACACCTTC.

The chain joins TRBV12-3 or TRBV12-4 to TRBJ1-4; no clear D. Trimming removed 7 bases at V and 0 bases at J, with 6 bases between. This CDR3 spans 13 amino acids. The DNA of the CDR3 is TGTGCCAGCACCCAGACAACTAATGAAAAACTGTTTTTT. Its translation is CASTQTTNEKLFF.

V and J are TRBV2 and TRBJ2-2; D uncertain. The V and J ends lost 10 bases and 4 bases respectively, with 16 bases between them. The CDR3 consists of 14 residues. Germline V CDR1 and CDR2: SNHLY, FYNNEI. For the CDR3, the DNA is TGTGCCAACAGCCAAAAACCAGGCACCGGGGAGCTGTTTTTT. Encoded protein: CANSQKPGTGELFF.

At least ten counts were recorded for this clonotype. The rearrangement joins TRBV30 to TRBJ1-6; tentatively, D is TRBD1 (6 bases). Per germline, CDR1 GTSNPN and CDR2 SVGIG (reference sequence). V was pared by 2 bases and J by 9 bases, with 8 bases between. CDR3 length: 12 amino acids. The CDR3 reads CAWSPGVSPLHF. Written as DNA, the CDR3 is TGTGCCTGGAGTCCAGGGGTTTCACCCCTCCACTTT.

In its sample, this clonotype was seen once. This rearrangement joins TRBV15 to TRBJ2-5; no clear D. With 0 bases removed from V and 9 bases from J, the gap between germline ends came to 17 bases. The germline V gene encodes CDR1 LNHNV and CDR2 YYDKDF (reference sequence). CDR3 length: 15 amino acids. CDR3 loop: CATSRDGVFHQPQYF. CDR3 DNA sequence: TGTGCCACCAGCAGAGATGGGGTTTTTCATCAGCCCCAGTACTTC. Full variable domain (rest looked up from reference TRBV15 and TRBJ2-5): DAMVIQNPRYQVTQFGKPVTLSCSQTLNHNVMYWYQQKSSQAPKLLFHYYDKDFNNEADTPDNFQSRRPNTSFCFLDIRSPGLGDTAMYLCATSRDGVFHQPQYFGPGTRLLVL.

In DNA form, the CDR3 reads TGTGCCAGCAGCTACACGACAGGGGAAAACTATGGCTACACCTTC. Translation: CASSYTTGENYGYTF. The chain combines TRBV7-9 with TRBJ1-2; 8 bases fit TRBD1. The CDR3 is 15 amino acids. Unmatched junction bases numbered 6, after V lost 4 bases and J lost 2 bases. Germline CDR1 SEHNR, CDR2 FQNEAQ (reference sequence).

The V call is TRBV11-2, the J call TRBJ1-2; 7 bases map to TRBD1. From germline, CDR1 is SGHAT and CDR2 FQNNGV. J gave up 3 bases and V 5 bases, and 6 bases lay outside the gene matches. The CDR3 is made up of 14 amino acids. CDR3: CASSETGTDYGYTF. The CDR3 DNA reads TGTGCCAGCAGCGAAACCGGGACAGACTATGGCTACACCTTC.